The source of this T cell receptor beta chain is a study of blood T cell repertoires in COVID-19. Study overall: PBMCs, B-cell-depleted T cells, or T cells provided the cDNA or gDNA that made up the material.

Original analysis: From reference gene primer amplification, estimates of nucleated cell counts were derived. TCRdb keeps only in-frame clones here, not all; method: immunoSEQ multiplex PCR. Clone size and the V and J calls come from that table; the DNA yielded D and trimming. The sample contains some 90,000 clones, about 84% of which appear only once. This CDR3 contains 21 residues. The chain employs TRBV21-1 and TRBJ2-3; whether TRBD2, the table's D call, matches the DNA was not checked. TRBV21-1 is deemed a pseudogene. Sequencing was carried out using peripheral blood. This clonotype was obtained from a human donor in a cohort sampled during active COVID-19. DNA of the CDR3: TGTGCCAGCAGCGCCCCGAGTTCGGGGGGACTAGCGGGGCCCCCCACAGATACGCAGTATTTT. Translated: CASSAPSSGGLAGPPTDTQYF.